This T cell receptor (beta chain) originates from a study of shared clonotypes between healthy human individuals. General study points: A reduction in generation probabilities was seen for non-shared clonotypes relative to those shared by all four donors. A small donor pool kept down the genetic and exposure-history diversity that was represented. Estimated richness values were generally larger in naive subsets than in memory subsets. Depth was large, yet rarefaction showed that sorted-subset sequencing was incomplete.

CDR3 length: 15 amino acids. V lost 4 bases and J 4 bases, leaving 16 bases between the germline ends. In germline, CDR1 is SGDLS, CDR2 YYNGEE. The table lists this clone with a few counts. Its antigen remains unknown. TCRdb keeps only in-frame clones here, not all; method: immunoSEQ multiplex PCR. The sample has over a million clones; roughly 74% are singletons. Sequencing was done on a sample of memory CD4+ T cells from PBMCs. The sample's subset: CD45RA-negative fraction. The origin of this receptor is a man between 18 and 29 years old in good health. Some clones in this sample may be carry-over from other donors' samples. J is TRBJ2-3 and V is TRBV9; TRBD2 is a possible D gene (6 bases). The CDR3 DNA reads as TGTGCCAGCAGCCCGAGACTAGGCGATTCAGATACGCAGTATTTT. This codes for CASSPRLGDSDTQYF.